This TCR beta chain was profiled in a study of Graves' ophthalmopathy and Graves' hyperthyroidism. This clonotype was seen many times. The antigen is undetermined. V was cut by 7 bases and J by 0 bases, with 7 bases left in between. The germline gives CDR1 LNHDA, CDR2 SQIVND (reference sequence). The CDR3 sequence is 14 residues long. Study results and caveats: The blood repertoire also included most expanded thyroid clonotypes above 0.001 frequency.

As the template, RNA transcripts were used to amplify TCR beta CDR3 regions. HTBI primers were used in a first-round RT-PCR, which preceded a second-round multiplex PCR. Each CDR3 protein gets one entry after TCRdb re-called the multiplex PCR reads with MiXCR. The data hold more than 1,000,000 distinct CDR3 sequences, with less than 45% observed a single time. The sequenced material came from peripheral blood or thyroid tissue (not recorded which). The chain is built from TRBV19 and TRBJ2-6; D uncertain. The receptor's source is an adult man with Graves' hyperthyroidism. Written as DNA, the CDR3 is TGTGCCAGTACCAGAACCTCTGGGGCCAACGTCCTGACTTTC. Its protein is CASTRTSGANVLTF.